One and the same sample provided the 18 T cell receptor beta chains below, sequenced in a study of cytomegalovirus exposure and HLA in healthy donors. The primer mix had 60 Vbeta and 13 Jbeta primers. The method was immunoSEQ multiplex PCR; TCRdb's version includes in-frame clones alone and lacks a portion of them. The data hold some 110,000 clones, with 82% observed a single time. Sequences were obtained from PBMCs. The source of these receptors is a man between 45 and 60 years old in good health and CMV-seronegative.

This chain connects TRBV4-2 to TRBJ1-4; 8 bases are shared with TRBD1. This CDR3 is 17 amino acids long. In germline, CDR1 is LGHNA, CDR2 YNFKEQ. The ends lost 4 bases at V and 2 bases at J; junction bases unmatched: 9. The CDR3 here is CASSLLRGQGTNEKLFF. The CDR3 nucleotides are TGTGCCAGCAGCCTACTCCGTGGACAGGGCACTAATGAAAAACTGTTTTTT.

V gene TRBV4-1 combines with J gene TRBJ2-1; D perhaps matches TRBD2 (6 bases). Trimming left V 3 bases short and J 8 bases short, with 11 bases between. The CDR3 covers 13 residues. Per the germline V gene, CDR1 is MGHRA and CDR2 is YSYEKL. Written as DNA, the CDR3 is TGCGCCAGCAGCCAGGGAGGAAGGGATGAGCAGTTCTTC. Translated, it gives CASSQGGRDEQFF.

The chain carries TRBV7-2 and TRBJ1-5, with 7 nucleotides matching TRBD1. The germline V gene has CDR1 SGHTA and CDR2 FQGNSA. This CDR3 has 17 amino acids. Unmatched junction bases numbered 10, after V lost 0 bases and J lost 5 bases. The CDR3 region has the DNA TGTGCCAGCAGCTTAGCGGTGAATAGGGACAGTTATCAGCCCCAGCATTTT. Protein: CASSLAVNRDSYQPQHF. Looking up the rest from reference TRBV7-2 and TRBJ1-5 gives the full variable domain: GAGVSQSPSNKVTEKGKDVELRCDPISGHTALYWYRQSLGQGLEFLIYFQGNSAPDKSGLPSDRFSAERTGGSVSTLTIQRTQQEDSAVYLCASSLAVNRDSYQPQHFGDGTRLSIL.

The chain combines TRBV6-6 with TRBJ1-6; D is ambiguous. Per germline, CDR1 MNHNY and CDR2 SVGAGI (reference sequence). V was clipped by 4 bases and J by 14 bases, with 12 bases between them. The length of the CDR3 is 12 residues. Here the CDR3 DNA reads TGTGCCAGCAGTTTGCGAAAAGTGGCCCTCCACTTT. Protein product: CASSLRKVALHF.

This clone was observed a single time. The V call is TRBV7-9, the J call TRBJ2-7; tentatively, D is TRBD2 (7 bases). With 3 bases removed from V and 4 bases from J, the gap between germline ends came to 13 bases. Germline values: CDR1 SEHNR, CDR2 FQNEAQ (reference sequence). CDR3 length: 14 amino acids. The CDR3 protein is CASSLGGGLYEQYF. The CDR3, as DNA: TGTGCCAGCAGCTTGGGCGGGGGCTTGTACGAGCAGTACTTC.

V and J are TRBV15 and TRBJ2-3; TRBD2 aligns across 13 bases. Germline V gene sequence: CDR1 LNHNV, CDR2 YYDKDF (reference sequence). V lost 1 base and J lost 2; bases outside the gene matches: 6. The CDR3 is 18 amino acids. CDR3 residues: CATSRALTSGGLTDTQYF. CDR3 nucleotide sequence: TGTGCCACCAGCAGAGCTCTGACTAGCGGGGGGCTCACAGATACGCAGTATTTT.

This chain links TRBV7-9 with TRBJ2-4; 7 bases are a match to TRBD1. CDR3 length: 16 residues. In germline, CDR1 is SEHNR, CDR2 FQNEAQ (reference sequence). V lost 8 bases, J lost 4 bases, and 14 bases stayed unmatched. The CDR3 bases are TGTGCCAGCTCCCAAGAACTCCGGGACAGTAAAAACATTCAGTACTTC. Protein: CASSQELRDSKNIQYF.

This clone came up a few times. This chain joins TRBV7-9 and TRBJ1-1, with TRBD1 as a possible D gene (5 bases). The length of the CDR3 is 16 residues. Germline V gene lookup returns CDR1 SEHNR and CDR2 FQNEAQ (reference sequence). Trimming left V 3 bases short and J 7 bases short, with 21 bases between. CDR3 protein: CASSFSGQGRLVEAFF. The CDR3 DNA reads TGTGCCAGCAGCTTTTCCGGCCAGGGCCGGTTAGTTGAAGCTTTCTTT.

The chain links TRBV28 to TRBJ1-5; no clear D. CDR3 size: 15 residues. Germline V gives CDR1 MDHEN, CDR2 SYDVKM. V dropped 5 bases and J dropped 2 bases, with 13 bases sitting between them. This chain's CDR3 is CASSLKHMGNQPQHF. As DNA, the CDR3 is TGTGCCAGCAGTCTGAAACACATGGGCAATCAGCCCCAGCATTTT.

The CDR3 is CASSSTHLVGGDGYTF. The DNA of the CDR3 is TGTGCCAGCAGCTCCACCCACCTAGTCGGGGGGGACGGCTACACCTTC. The rearrangement uses TRBV9 and TRBJ1-2, with TRBD1 as a possible D gene (5 bases). The CDR3 sequence is 16 residues long. V lost 4 bases, J lost 8 bases, and 24 bases lay in between. Germline loops: CDR1 SGDLS, CDR2 YYNGEE. Full variable domain (remainder filled in from reference TRBV9 and TRBJ1-2): DSGVTQTPKHLITATGQRVTLRCSPRSGDLSVYWYQQSLDQGLQFLIQYYNGEERAKGNILERFSAQQFPDLHSELNLSSLELGDSALYFCASSSTHLVGGDGYTFGSGTRLTVV.

V and J are TRBV19 and TRBJ2-3, with a possible D match to TRBD1 (6 bases). The CDR3 spans 15 residues. Germline assignment: CDR1 LNHDA and CDR2 SQIVND (reference sequence). V lost 5 bases and J 5 bases, leaving 17 bases between the germline ends. CDR3 in DNA: TGTGCCAGTAGTGTACCGGGACAATTCAAAGATACGCAGTATTTT. This translates into CASSVPGQFKDTQYF.

V is TRBV6-6 and J is TRBJ1-4, with D hard to call. CDR1 MNHNY and CDR2 SVGAGI come from the germline V gene (reference sequence). CDR3 size: 14 residues. Trimming removed 2 bases from V and 11 bases from J, with 15 bases in between. The CDR3 bases are TGTGCCAGCAGTTACGACGACAAGTCCGAGAAACTGTTTTTT. This codes for CASSYDDKSEKLFF.

This clone has more than one count but fewer than ten. The chain couples TRBV2 to TRBJ1-6, with D possibly being TRBD1 (6 bases). Trimming removed 11 bases at V and 5 bases at J, with 13 bases between. This CDR3 is built from 13 residues. The germline V gene has CDR1 SNHLY and CDR2 FYNNEI. CDR3 sequence: CASIRDNNSPLHF. The CDR3 DNA reads as TGTGCCTCCATCCGGGACAATAATTCACCCCTCCACTTT.

The chain links TRBV28 to TRBJ2-2; D is unclear. The CDR3 consists of 15 residues. CDR1 is MDHEN and CDR2 is SYDVKM in the germline V gene. V was pared by 2 bases and J by 0 bases, with 7 bases between. This CDR3 reads CASSLSASNTGELFF. In nucleotides, the CDR3 is TGTGCCAGCAGTTTAAGCGCTTCGAACACCGGGGAGCTGTTTTTT.

This chain connects TRBV14 to TRBJ1-1; perhaps TRBD1 as D (5 bases). V lost 2 bases to trimming and J lost 8 bases, with 21 bases between them. The CDR3 extends over 16 amino acids. Germline V gene data show CDR1 as SGHDN and CDR2 as FVKESK. The CDR3 sequence is CASSQFPLSDSLEAFF. The DNA of the CDR3 is TGTGCCAGCAGCCAATTTCCCCTCTCCGACAGCCTCGAAGCTTTCTTT. Supplemented by reference TRBV14 and TRBJ1-1, the full variable domain reads EAGVTQFPSHSVIEKGQTVTLRCDPISGHDNLYWYRRVMGKEIKFLLHFVKESKQDESGMPNNRFLAERTGGTYSTLKVQPAELEDSGVYFCASSQFPLSDSLEAFFGQGTRLTVV.

This clone was observed a handful of times. This chain uses TRBV6-1 with TRBJ1-1, with D possibly being TRBD1 (5 bases). The CDR3 is made up of 14 amino acids. The V end lost 8 bases, the J end lost 3 bases, and 16 bases lay between the germline ends. Looked up from germline, CDR1 is MNHNS and CDR2 is SASEGT. For the CDR3, the DNA is TGTGCCAGCGACCGCAGGGCGCTGGACACTGAAGCTTTCTTT. Encoded protein: CASDRRALDTEAFF.

The V and J genes are TRBV5-1 and TRBJ1-2, with 11 bases matching TRBD1. Per germline, CDR1 SGHRS and CDR2 YFSETQ. After removal of 5 bases from V and 4 bases from J, the junction contained 10 bases not matched to a gene. The CDR3 sequence is 16 residues long. The CDR3 DNA reads TGCGCCAGCAGGCAGGCCAGGACAGGGGGCGTCTATGGCTACACCTTC. Amino acid sequence: CASRQARTGGVYGYTF.

The chain joins TRBV28 to TRBJ1-4; no firm D call. There are 14 residues in the CDR3. CDR1 and CDR2 (germline): MDHEN, SYDVKM. V was pared by 4 bases and J by 7 bases, with 13 bases between. CDR3 nucleotides: TGTGCCAGCAGTTACCCCCTAAATGGTGAAAAACTGTTTTTT. This codes for CASSYPLNGEKLFF.